Each of the 16 T cell receptor beta chains below was sequenced from the same sample in a study of T cell clusters in autoimmune cytopenias. TRB rearrangements were amplified by touch-down multiplex PCR with mixed TRB-A/B primers. TCRdb reprocessed the multiplex PCR reads, keeping one entry per CDR3 protein, no DNA. This table lists 2,000 to 2,500 distinct CDR3 sequences. TRB was amplified from approximately 250 ng of peripheral blood genomic DNA per sample. These sequences were also reported in another study, on T cell repertoires in aging, cancer and after chemotherapy.

Material for sequencing was peripheral blood. All receptors come from a human donor with an autoimmune cytopenia or autoimmune hepatitis (not recorded which).

This chain joins TRBV5-1 and TRBJ2-2; TCRdb indicates TRBD1, and absent DNA this call remains unverified. The CDR3 loop spans 16 amino acids. Per the germline V gene, CDR1 is SGHRS and CDR2 is YFSETQ. The CDR3 spells CASSLRTGGNTGELFF.

This rearrangement joins TRBV13 to TRBJ2-7. The V gene's germline CDR1 is PRHDT and CDR2 FYEKMQ (reference sequence). There are 14 residues in the CDR3. This CDR3 is CASSFGLNSYEQYF.

The rearrangement links TRBV6-1 to TRBJ1-5; the D call of TRBD1 rests on TCRdb alone, since no DNA is present to check it. In germline, CDR1 is MNHNS, CDR2 SASEGT. CDR3 length equals 13 residues. The CDR3 reads CASRWGGDQPQHF.

J is TRBJ2-6 and V is TRBV14. The length of the CDR3 is 19 residues. The germline V gene has CDR1 SGHDN and CDR2 FVKESK. CDR3: CASSQALNRIYSGANVLTF.

The CDR3 loop is CASSYYSSGGYEQYF. V gene TRBV6-1 combines with J gene TRBJ2-7; the TCRdb call, TRBD1, lacks DNA for checking. The CDR3 runs to 15 residues. The germline V gene has CDR1 MNHNS and CDR2 SASEGT.

The chain employs TRBV24-1 and TRBJ1-2; the D call from TCRdb, TRBD1, cannot be confirmed without DNA. This CDR3 is 14 amino acids long. CDR1 and CDR2 from the germline V gene are KGHDR and SFDVKD. The CDR3 here is CATSDPFVRDGYTF.

The chain has TRBV29-1 and TRBJ1-2; absent DNA, TCRdb's TRBD1 call cannot be checked. The CDR3 consists of 13 residues. The germline CDR1 and CDR2 sequences are SQVTM and ANQGSEA. Here the CDR3 reads CSARGGESYGYTF. The full variable domain, with the rest looked up from reference TRBV29-1 and TRBJ1-2, is SAVISQKPSRDICQRGTSLTIQCQVDSQVTMMFWYRQQPGQSLTLIATANQGSEATYESGFVIDKFPISRPNLTFSTLTVSNMSPEDSSIYLCSARGGESYGYTFGSGTRLTVV.

The genes are TRBV27 and TRBJ1-2. The V gene's germline CDR1 is MNHEY and CDR2 SMNVEV (reference sequence). The CDR3 sequence is 14 residues long. The CDR3 protein is CASSLAGDNYGYTF.

The chain uses TRBV5-1 and TRBJ2-5; TCRdb reports TRBD2, a call that lacks DNA to check it against. Germline V lookup: CDR1 SGHRS, CDR2 YFSETQ. The CDR3 totals 16 residues. The CDR3 region is CASSLGTGGAGETQYF.

The rearrangement joins TRBV11-3 to TRBJ1-1; the TRBD1 assignment by TCRdb is unverifiable without DNA. Germline values: CDR1 SGHNT, CDR2 YENEEA. The CDR3 is made up of 14 amino acids. CDR3 residues: CASSPEGGIPEAFF.

Here the CDR3 reads CASSPGPWTLEKLFF. The V call is TRBV27, the J call TRBJ1-4. The length of the CDR3 is 15 residues. Germline CDR1 and CDR2: MNHEY and SMNVEV (reference sequence).

The chain links TRBV12-3 or TRBV12-4 to TRBJ2-2; TCRdb reports TRBD2, a call that lacks DNA to check it against. The CDR3 covers 15 residues. This CDR3 reads CASIAGGRLTGELFF.

This chain uses TRBV6-4 with TRBJ2-2. Per germline, CDR1 MRHNA and CDR2 SNTAGT. This CDR3 has 15 residues. This CDR3 is CASRRSAANTGELFF.

The chain joins TRBV6-6 to TRBJ1-1; the TCRdb call, TRBD1, lacks DNA for checking. The CDR3 consists of 15 residues. The germline gives CDR1 MNHNY, CDR2 SVGAGI (reference sequence). The CDR3 region is CASSYSSQGNTEAFF.

The chain links TRBV30 to TRBJ2-7; TCRdb outputs TRBD2, but without DNA this stays unchecked. This CDR3 is built from 18 residues. Germline V gene sequence: CDR1 GTSNPN, CDR2 SVGIG (reference sequence). The chain's CDR3 is CAWSVRRSSGRSSYEQYF.

This clonotype counts as medium-sized by frequency. The genes are TRBV6-1 and TRBJ2-1; TCRdb reports TRBD2, a call that lacks DNA to check it against. Germline V lookup: CDR1 MNHNS, CDR2 SASEGT. This CDR3 contains 15 residues. CDR3 protein: CASSEGTSGSYEQFF.